Here is one TCR beta chain with its context. Second-dose schedules of about 4 or about 12 weeks were combined. These data originate in a study of T cell responses to AZD1222 COVID-19 vaccine. Sequenced by immunoSEQ multiplex PCR; TCRdb stores in-frame clones only, minus some. The table shows 150,000 to 200,000 clones, with 87% occurring only once. Trimming took off 1 base at V and 7 bases at J, with 10 bases between the two ends. The CDR3 runs to 13 residues. CDR1 and CDR2 (germline): SGHDN, FVKESK. This chain connects TRBV14 to TRBJ2-5; D may be TRBD1 (6 bases). The clonotype originates from an adult who received the AZD1222 COVID-19 vaccine. Here the sequenced sample was peripheral blood, taken 28 days after the second AZD1222 dose. CDR3 bases: TGTGCCAGCAGCCAAGTGCAGGGGTGGACCCAGTACTTC. This translates into CASSQVQGWTQYF. Filled out from reference TRBV14 and TRBJ2-5, the complete variable domain reads EAGVTQFPSHSVIEKGQTVTLRCDPISGHDNLYWYRRVMGKEIKFLLHFVKESKQDESGMPNNRFLAERTGGTYSTLKVQPAELEDSGVYFCASSQVQGWTQYFGPGTRLLVL.